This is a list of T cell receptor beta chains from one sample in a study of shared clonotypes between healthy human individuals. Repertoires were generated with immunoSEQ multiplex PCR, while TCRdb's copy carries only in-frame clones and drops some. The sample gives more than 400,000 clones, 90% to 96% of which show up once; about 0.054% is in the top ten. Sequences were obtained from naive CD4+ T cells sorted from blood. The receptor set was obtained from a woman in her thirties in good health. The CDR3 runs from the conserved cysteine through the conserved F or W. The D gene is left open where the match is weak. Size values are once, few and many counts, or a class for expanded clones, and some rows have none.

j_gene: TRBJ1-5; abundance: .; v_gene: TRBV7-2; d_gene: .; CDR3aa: CASSLLGDSNQPQHF; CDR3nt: TGTGCCAGCAGCTTATTGGGGGATAGCAATCAGCCCCAGCATTTT
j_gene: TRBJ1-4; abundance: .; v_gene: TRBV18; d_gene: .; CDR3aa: CASSPRTEKNEKLFF; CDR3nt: TGTGCCAGCTCCCCTAGGACAGAGAAAAATGAAAAACTGTTTTTT
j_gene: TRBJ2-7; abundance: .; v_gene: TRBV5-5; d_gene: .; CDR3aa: CASSLLESREQYF; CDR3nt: TGTGCCAGCAGCTTGTTAGAGTCCCGCGAGCAGTACTTC
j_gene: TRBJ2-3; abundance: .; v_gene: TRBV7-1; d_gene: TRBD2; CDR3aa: CASSLAGLVTDTQYF; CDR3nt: TGTGCCAGCAGCTTAGCGGGACTAGTAACGGATACGCAGTATTTT
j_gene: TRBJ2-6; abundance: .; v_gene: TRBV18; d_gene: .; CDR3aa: CAGHGGSGANVLTF; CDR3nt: TGTGCCGGCCATGGGGGTTCTGGGGCCAACGTCCTGACTTTC
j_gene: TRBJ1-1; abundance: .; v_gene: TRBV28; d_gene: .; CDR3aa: CASSSDDRMNTEAFF; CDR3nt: TGTGCCAGCAGTTCGGACGACAGGATGAACACTGAAGCTTTCTTT
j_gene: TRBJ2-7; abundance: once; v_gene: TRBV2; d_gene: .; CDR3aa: CASRRSMNYEQYF; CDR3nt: TGTGCCAGCCGACGGAGCATGAACTACGAGCAGTACTTC
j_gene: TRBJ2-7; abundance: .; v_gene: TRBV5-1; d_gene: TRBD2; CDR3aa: CASSGLAGRNGEQYF; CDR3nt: TGCGCCAGCAGCGGATTAGCGGGGAGAAATGGCGAGCAGTACTTC
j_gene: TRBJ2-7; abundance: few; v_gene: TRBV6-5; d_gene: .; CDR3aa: CASSSSGPKGEQYF; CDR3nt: TGTGCCAGCAGTTCCTCCGGGCCGAAAGGGGAGCAGTACTTC
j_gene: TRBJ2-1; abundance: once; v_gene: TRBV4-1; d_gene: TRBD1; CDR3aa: CASRPTGTENNEQFF; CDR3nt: TGCGCCAGCAGACCTACCGGGACAGAGAACAATGAGCAGTTCTTC
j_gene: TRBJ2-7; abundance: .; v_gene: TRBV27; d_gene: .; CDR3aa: CASSPGSHSYEQYF; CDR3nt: TGTGCCAGCAGTCCCGGGTCCCACTCCTACGAGCAGTACTTC
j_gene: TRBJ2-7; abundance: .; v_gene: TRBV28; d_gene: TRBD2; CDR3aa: CASSLSGRVHEQYF; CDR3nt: TGTGCCAGCAGTCTTAGCGGGAGGGTCCACGAGCAGTACTTC
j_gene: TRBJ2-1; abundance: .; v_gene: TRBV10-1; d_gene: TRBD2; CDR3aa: CASSWDGTSGSTGEQFF; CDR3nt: TGCGCCAGCAGTTGGGACGGGACTAGCGGGAGTACTGGTGAGCAGTTCTTC
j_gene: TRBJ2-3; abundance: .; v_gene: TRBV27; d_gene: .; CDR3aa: CASSMYRVNTQYF; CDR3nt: TGTGCCAGCAGTATGTACAGGGTAAATACGCAGTATTTT
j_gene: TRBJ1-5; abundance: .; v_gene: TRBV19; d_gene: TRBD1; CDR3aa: CASSMGTGSQPQHF; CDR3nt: TGTGCCAGTAGTATGGGGACAGGGTCTCAGCCCCAGCATTTT
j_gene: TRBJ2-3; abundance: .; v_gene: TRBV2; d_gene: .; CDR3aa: CASTWLPGRTDTQYF; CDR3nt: TGTGCCAGCACTTGGCTCCCGGGAAGGACAGATACGCAGTATTTT
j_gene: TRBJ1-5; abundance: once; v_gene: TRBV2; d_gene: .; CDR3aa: CATSLGAYSNQPQHF; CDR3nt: TGTGCCACGTCCCTAGGAGCTTATAGCAATCAGCCCCAGCATTTT
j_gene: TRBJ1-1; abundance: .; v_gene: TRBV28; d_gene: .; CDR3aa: CASSRTLNTEAFF; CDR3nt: TGTGCCAGCAGTAGGACACTGAACACTGAAGCTTTCTTT
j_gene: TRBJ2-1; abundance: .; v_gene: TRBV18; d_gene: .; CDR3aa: CASSSQDFSYNEQFF; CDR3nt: TGTGCCAGCTCATCGCAGGACTTCTCCTACAATGAGCAGTTCTTC
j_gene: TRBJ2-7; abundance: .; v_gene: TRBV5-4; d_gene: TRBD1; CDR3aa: CASSFTGGHEQYF; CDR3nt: TGTGCCAGCAGCTTCACAGGGGGCCACGAGCAGTACTTC
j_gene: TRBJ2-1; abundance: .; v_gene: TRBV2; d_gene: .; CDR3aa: CAVTYGGNEQFF; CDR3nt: TGTGCCGTAACATACGGCGGAAATGAGCAGTTCTTC
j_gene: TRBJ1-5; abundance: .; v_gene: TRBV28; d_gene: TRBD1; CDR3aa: CASSHRDRGLNQPQHF; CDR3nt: TGTGCCAGCAGCCACCGGGACAGGGGGCTCAATCAGCCCCAGCATTTT
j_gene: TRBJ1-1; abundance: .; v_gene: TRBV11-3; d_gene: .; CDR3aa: CASSLDGSMNTEAFF; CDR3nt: TGTGCCAGCAGCTTAGATGGGAGTATGAACACTGAAGCTTTCTTT
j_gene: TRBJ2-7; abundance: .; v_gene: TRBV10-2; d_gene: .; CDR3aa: CATTRESYEQYF; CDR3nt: TGCGCCACCACCAGGGAATCCTACGAGCAGTACTTC
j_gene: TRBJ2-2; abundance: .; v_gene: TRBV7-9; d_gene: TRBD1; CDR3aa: CASSPRQGYTGELFF; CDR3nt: TGTGCCAGCAGCCCCCGACAGGGATACACCGGGGAGCTGTTTTTT
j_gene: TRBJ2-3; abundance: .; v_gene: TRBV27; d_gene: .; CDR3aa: CASSSVTEKEYF; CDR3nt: TGTGCCAGCAGTTCCGTAACGGAGAAGGAGTATTTT
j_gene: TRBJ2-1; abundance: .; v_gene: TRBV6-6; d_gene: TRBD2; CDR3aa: CASSGTSGSGIYEQFF; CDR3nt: TGTGCCAGCAGTGGGACTAGCGGGAGTGGGATCTATGAGCAGTTCTTC